This record concerns one T cell receptor beta chain sequence. What it binds is unknown. Only in-frame clones appear in the TCRdb table, and some are missing; sequencing was by immunoSEQ multiplex PCR. This sample yields approximately 5,900 clones, of which more than 75% are seen a single time; around 45% belongs to the top ten. Samples: about 28 days before transplant, then days 30, 100 and 180 after. This sample is part of a study of T cell clonotyping in hematopoietic cell transplantation. There are 16 residues in the CDR3. The V gene's germline CDR1 is WNHNN and CDR2 SYGVQD (reference sequence). The V segment lost 11 bases and the J segment 1 base; nucleotides outside the gene matches: 13. Findings and limits, study-wide: Recipient TCR diversity dropped after transplant; expanded clonotypes rose from day 30 to 180. Without cell sorting, CD4 versus CD8 contributions remain unresolved. Broader posttransplant TCR repertoire diversity was predicted by graft donor and pretransplant recipient Inverse Simpson Index values.

The V gene is TRBV10-1, the J gene TRBJ2-1; TRBD2 agrees at 8 bases. The sequence was collected from a female patient aged 45 to 65 who had an allogeneic stem cell transplant from a related donor, so the T cells may come from the graft donor. Some clones in this sample may be carry-over from other donors' samples. The sequencing here drew on peripheral blood mononuclear cells, taken 100 days after allogeneic stem cell transplant. CDR3 nucleotides: TGCGCCGACCGCTCAAAAGCGGGGGAGTCCTACAATGAGCAGTTCTTC. It yields the protein CADRSKAGESYNEQFF.